These T cell receptor beta chains were read from a single sample in a study of OX40 agonist ivuxolimab in advanced cancers. TCRdb's table, derived via immunoSEQ multiplex PCR, lists solely in-frame clones and lacks some. The repertoire holds about 47,000 clones, with around nine tenths as singletons. The sequencing used CD4+ or CD8+ T cells sorted from blood, collected in a trial of the OX40 agonist ivuxolimab. The receptors were sampled from an adult with an advanced solid tumor such as melanoma, head and neck, liver or kidney cancer. Each CDR3 is given with its conserved first and last residue. Each record gives: clone size, V gene, D gene, J gene, CDR3 DNA, CDR3 protein. The D gene is left open where the match is weak. A row's size may be missing; if present it is once, few, many or a size class.

>-|TRBV6-6|-|TRBJ2-3
TGTGCCAGCAGTGGCAGGACCGACCTGGGGAATACGCAGTATTTT
CASSGRTDLGNTQYF
>-|TRBV19|-|TRBJ2-3
TGTGCCAGTAGTCCGGACCATTCAGATACGCAGTATTTT
CASSPDHSDTQYF
>-|TRBV27|TRBD2|TRBJ2-7
TGTGCCAGCAGTTTTTCCAGCGGGAGGGCCGCGTACTTC
CASSFSSGRAAYF
>once|TRBV5-6|-|TRBJ2-5
TGTGCCAGCAGCTGGGTGGGGGGCCATGGGGCCCAGTACTTC
CASSWVGGHGAQYF
>-|TRBV5-4|TRBD2|TRBJ2-2
TGTGCCAGCAGCCCCACCCTACTAGCGGGAGCCCAGGAGCTGTTTTTT
CASSPTLLAGAQELFF
>-|TRBV19|-|TRBJ1-3
TGTGCCAGTAGTCCATTCCCGGCAGGGGATGGAAACACCATATATTTT
CASSPFPAGDGNTIYF
>-|TRBV5-4|-|TRBJ2-7
TGTGCCAGCAGCTTGAAGGGCAGGGTGGTCTACGAGCAGTACTTC
CASSLKGRVVYEQYF
>few|TRBV30|-|TRBJ1-5
TGTGCCTGGAGTTCGGCAGGAAATCAGCCCCAGCATTTT
CAWSSAGNQPQHF
>-|TRBV6-6|TRBD1|TRBJ1-1
TGTGCCATCGACAGGGTTTTACAGAACACTGAAGCTTTCTTT
CAIDRVLQNTEAFF
>-|TRBV7-3|-|TRBJ2-2
TGTGCCAGCAGCTTAATTGGGGGGCACACCGGGGAGCTGTTTTTT
CASSLIGGHTGELFF
>-|TRBV19|TRBD1|TRBJ2-3
TGTGCCAGTAGTTACCAAACAGGGGCGCAGTATTTT
CASSYQTGAQYF
>once|TRBV6-5|TRBD1|TRBJ1-1
TGTGCCAGCAGTTTCAGGGGGCAGGACACTGAAGCTTTCTTT
CASSFRGQDTEAFF
>-|TRBV7-9|TRBD2|TRBJ2-3
TGTGCCAGCAGCTTAGGGGGCTGGGGACTAGCGTCTAGCACAGATACGCAGTATTTT
CASSLGGWGLASSTDTQYF
>-|TRBV5-1|-|TRBJ1-1
TGCGCCAGCAGCTTGGGTTCAGGGCCTCCTGAAGCTTTCTTT
CASSLGSGPPEAFF
>-|TRBV7-9|-|TRBJ2-1
TGTGCCAGCAGCATTGGTAGGGACACCGACCTCTTC
CASSIGRDTDLF
>-|TRBV19|TRBD2|TRBJ2-1
TGTGCCAGTAGTCCCACCGGGACTAGCGGGAGCCGTAGCTCCTACAATGAGCAGTTCTTC
CASSPTGTSGSRSSYNEQFF
>-|TRBV28|-|TRBJ2-5
TGTGCCAGCAGGGCCGCCGGGAGCCCAGGGAGGGAGACCCAGTACTTC
CASRAAGSPGRETQYF
>once|TRBV6-1|TRBD1|TRBJ2-7
TGTGCCAGCAGGACAGGGAAGCGGTACGAGCAGTACTTC
CASRTGKRYEQYF
>once|TRBV4-1|-|TRBJ2-7
TGCGCCAGCAGCCAAGTACGCGGCGAGGGGATCCACGAGCAGTACTTC
CASSQVRGEGIHEQYF
>-|TRBV12-5|-|TRBJ1-5
TGTGCTAGTGGTTTGGTCCTTCGGGGCAAGGGCTATAGCAATCAGCCCCAGCATTTT
CASGLVLRGKGYSNQPQHF
>-|TRBV28|TRBD1|TRBJ1-5
TGTGCCAGCAGTCTCTGGACAGGCTATAGCAATCAGCCCCAGCATTTT
CASSLWTGYSNQPQHF
>-|TRBV2|-|TRBJ1-2
TGTGCCAGCAGCCCCCAGGGGCTTTCCCACTATGGCTACACCTTC
CASSPQGLSHYGYTF
>few|TRBV11-3|TRBD2|TRBJ2-1
TGTGCCAGCAGCTTAACGGGAGGGCCGGGCAATGAGCAGTTCTTC
CASSLTGGPGNEQFF
>-|TRBV18|-|TRBJ1-4
TGTGCCAGCTCACCAGGCCTGGACGAAAAACTGTTTTTT
CASSPGLDEKLFF
>-|TRBV5-5|TRBD2|TRBJ2-7
TGTGCCAGCAGCTTGCCCGGGAGCGGGGTTTACGAGCAGTACTTC
CASSLPGSGVYEQYF
>-|TRBV18|-|TRBJ2-5
TGTGCCAGCTCCGACACAGGTCTACTGGGCCAAGAGACCCAGTACTTC
CASSDTGLLGQETQYF
>-|TRBV7-6|TRBD2|TRBJ2-7
TGTGCCAGCGCGACGACTAGCGGCTACGAGCAGTACTTC
CASATTSGYEQYF
>-|TRBV28|-|TRBJ2-1
TGTGCCAGCAGTCGTAGGGGGTTTCTTAAGGCCAATGAGCAGTTCTTC
CASSRRGFLKANEQFF
>-|TRBV30|TRBD1|TRBJ1-4
TGTGCCTGGAGCCAGGGGGCGGGGAATGAAAAACTGTTTTTT
CAWSQGAGNEKLFF
>-|TRBV2|-|TRBJ2-3
TGTGCCAGCAGGGACTTTCAAGGCACAGATACGCAGTATTTT
CASRDFQGTDTQYF
>few|TRBV14|TRBD2|TRBJ2-2
TGTGCCAGCAGCCAAGATCAGCGGCTAGCGGGAGCCGGGGAGCTGTTTTTT
CASSQDQRLAGAGELFF
>-|TRBV13|-|TRBJ2-3
TGTGCCAGCAGCTCCTACCTTGAGACAGGATTCCTCAGCACAGATACGCAGTATTTT
CASSSYLETGFLSTDTQYF
>-|TRBV6-5|-|TRBJ2-1
TGTGCCAGCAGGGCCGGGGTCCAGGAGCAGTTCTTC
CASRAGVQEQFF
>-|TRBV2|-|TRBJ1-1
TGTGCCAGCAGGGGGCCAGTACCGATGAACACTGAAGCTTTCTTT
CASRGPVPMNTEAFF
>-|TRBV11-2|-|TRBJ2-1
TGTGCCAGCAGCCCGCGCGGGTATGAGCAGTTCTTC
CASSPRGYEQFF
>-|TRBV11-2|-|TRBJ2-2
TGTGCCAGCAGCTTAACAAACACCGGGGAGCTGTTTTTT
CASSLTNTGELFF
>-|TRBV14|-|TRBJ2-7
TGTGCCAGCAGCCAAGATCGGGGGCTGGGCGAGCAGTACTTC
CASSQDRGLGEQYF
>-|TRBV11-3|-|TRBJ2-2
TGTGCCAGCAGCTTAGAGGGTGGCGGGGAGCTGTTTTTT
CASSLEGGGELFF
>-|TRBV11-2|-|TRBJ1-5
TGTGCCAGCAGCTTAAACAATCAGCCCCAGCATTTT
CASSLNNQPQHF
>medium-sized|TRBV9|-|TRBJ2-1
TGTGCCAGCAGCGGAGACTACAATGAGCAGTTCTTC
CASSGDYNEQFF
>-|TRBV29-1|TRBD2|TRBJ2-2
TGCAGCGTTGCGGGACTAGCGGGAGAAATCACCGGGGAGCTGTTTTTT
CSVAGLAGEITGELFF
>-|TRBV9|TRBD1|TRBJ2-3
TGTGCCAGCAGTATTGGGGACAGGGTCACAGATACGCAGTATTTT
CASSIGDRVTDTQYF
>-|TRBV18|-|TRBJ2-4
TGTGCCAGCTCACCCTCGGTTGGCGGGGTTGCCAAAAACATTCAGTACTTC
CASSPSVGGVAKNIQYF
>-|TRBV27|-|TRBJ2-2
TGTGCCAGCAGCATAGAGCTGCCCGGGGAGCTGTTTTTT
CASSIELPGELFF
>once|TRBV7-3|-|TRBJ1-1
TGTGCCAGCAGCTTAAAAGGAACCACTGAAGCTTTCTTT
CASSLKGTTEAFF
>once|TRBV20-1|-|TRBJ1-4
TGCAGTGCTGGCCGTGACCGTTTT
CSAGRDRF
>-|TRBV5-4|TRBD1|TRBJ1-5
TGTGCCAGCAGCTTCGGCAGGGGGAACAATCAGCCCCAGCATTTT
CASSFGRGNNQPQHF
>-|TRBV5-1|-|TRBJ2-2
TGCGCCAGCAGCTTGGAGGGGCGGAGGACCGGGGAGCTGTTTTTT
CASSLEGRRTGELFF
>-|TRBV5-4|TRBD2|TRBJ2-7
TGTGCCAGCAGCTCAATGACTAGCGGGGTCTCCTACGAGCAGTACTTC
CASSSMTSGVSYEQYF
>few|TRBV7-9|-|TRBJ1-5
TGTGCCAGCGGTGGGGGAGGCAATCAGCCCCAGCATTTT
CASGGGGNQPQHF
>few|TRBV19|-|TRBJ1-5
TGTGCCAGTAGCCAGAGGGGTATTGGCAATCAGCCCCAGCATTTT
CASSQRGIGNQPQHF
>-|TRBV21-1|-|TRBJ2-1
TGTGCCAGCAGCAAAGACTACTTTTTGGAGTTCTTC
CASSKDYFLEFF
>-|TRBV5-6|-|TRBJ2-3
TGTGCCAGCACCCTTAGGCCCCCCACAGATACGCAGTATTTT
CASTLRPPTDTQYF
>-|TRBV7-9|TRBD2|TRBJ2-3
TGTGCCAGCAGCTTAGGGGGTGCGGGAGGGGAATCAGATACGCAGTATTTT
CASSLGGAGGESDTQYF